These 15 T cell receptor beta chains originate from one sample sequenced in a study of blood T cell repertoires in COVID-19. Repertoires were generated with immunoSEQ multiplex PCR, while TCRdb's copy carries only in-frame clones and drops some. The sample yields fewer than 250,000 clones, over 80% seen once. The material sequenced was peripheral blood. The receptors stem from a man in his thirties or forties with COVID-19, enrolled during active disease.

This chain joins TRBV7-9 and TRBJ2-1; 7 bases map to TRBD1. This CDR3 region has 13 residues. Trimming cost V 6 bases and J 5 bases; bases outside gene matches: 4. Per germline, CDR1 SEHNR and CDR2 FQNEAQ (reference sequence). Written as DNA, the CDR3 is TGTGCCAGCAGTCGACAGGGTAACAATGAGCAGTTCTTC. Translating it yields CASSRQGNNEQFF.

The V gene is TRBV29-1, the J gene TRBJ1-4, with 8 bases lining up with TRBD1. CDR3 length: 13 amino acids. Germline CDR1 reads SQVTM; CDR2 reads ANQGSEA. V was pared by 7 bases and J by 3 bases, with 4 bases of the junction left unmatched. CDR3 protein: CSGTTGANEKLFF. In nucleotides, the CDR3 is TGCAGCGGAACGACAGGGGCTAATGAAAAACTGTTTTTT.

The chain couples TRBV19 to TRBJ1-1, with 7 nucleotides matching TRBD1. The CDR3 is 14 residues long. V lost 3 bases, J lost 2 bases, and 3 bases stayed unmatched. Germline V lookup: CDR1 LNHDA, CDR2 SQIVND (reference sequence). CDR3 protein: CASSIRGDNTEAFF. CDR3 sequence (DNA): TGTGCCAGTAGTATCAGGGGGGATAACACTGAAGCTTTCTTT.

The chain combines TRBV19 with TRBJ2-3; 8 bases are shared with TRBD2. CDR3 length: 16 amino acids. V lost 1 base and J lost 2; bases outside the gene matches: 5. Germline loops: CDR1 LNHDA, CDR2 SQIVND (reference sequence). In DNA form, the CDR3 reads TGTGCCAGTAGTATAGCTACGGGGGGGTCCACAGATACGCAGTATTTT. Amino acids: CASSIATGGSTDTQYF.

The chain employs TRBV6-5 and TRBJ1-6; the match to TRBD1 covers 7 bases. CDR3 size: 15 residues. CDR1 and CDR2 (germline): MNHEY, SVGAGI. The J segment lost 6 bases and the V segment lost 4 bases, leaving 6 bases of the junction unmatched. This chain's CDR3 is CASSWGQFTNSPLHF. In DNA, the CDR3 is TGTGCCAGCAGTTGGGGACAGTTTACTAATTCACCCCTCCACTTT.

The rearrangement joins TRBV7-2 to TRBJ1-1, with D possibly matching TRBD1 (5 bases). V lost 4 bases and J lost 4, with 13 bases in between. There are 14 residues in the CDR3. From germline, CDR1 is SGHTA and CDR2 FQGNSA. CDR3 nucleotides: TGTGCCAGCAGCTCTCTCACAGGATTCACTGAAGCTTTCTTT. Encoded protein: CASSSLTGFTEAFF.

This clone was counted once. The V gene is TRBV7-6, the J gene TRBJ1-6; 8 nucleotides agree with TRBD1. Germline V gene sequence: CDR1 SGHVS, CDR2 FNYEAQ. This CDR3 contains 15 residues. The junction had 5 bases not matched to a gene; V was cut back by 2 bases and J by 8 bases. The CDR3 region has the DNA TGTGCCAGCAGCTTATTACAGGGGGACGATTCACCCCTCCACTTT. Its protein is CASSLLQGDDSPLHF.

The rearrangement uses TRBV18 and TRBJ1-4; the match to TRBD1 covers 7 bases. CDR3 length: 14 residues. Germline CDR1 reads KGHSH; CDR2 reads LQKENI. The ends lost 4 bases at V and 4 bases at J; junction bases unmatched: 3. The CDR3 DNA is TGTGCCAGCTCACGACAGGGTTTTAATGAAAAACTGTTTTTT. Its protein is CASSRQGFNEKLFF.

This clone occurred many times. The chain combines TRBV19 with TRBJ1-5; D is perhaps TRBD1 (6 bases). V was cut by 4 bases and J by 7 bases, with 14 bases left in between. The CDR3 covers 14 residues. CDR1 is LNHDA and CDR2 is SQIVND in the germline V gene (reference sequence). In DNA, the CDR3 is TGTGCCAGTAGTACCAGGGGTAGCTGGCAGCCCCAGCATTTT. Residues: CASSTRGSWQPQHF.

The chain uses TRBV27 and TRBJ1-3; D ambiguous. V lost 1 base and J lost 0, with 7 bases in between. The CDR3 has 15 residues. Germline lookup yields CDR1 MNHEY and CDR2 SMNVEV (reference sequence). The CDR3: CASSLFASSGNTIYF. The CDR3 region has the DNA TGTGCCAGCAGTTTATTTGCGTCCTCTGGAAACACCATATATTTT.

In this sample, this clone turned up a few times. This sequence joins TRBV5-5 and TRBJ1-5; the D gene is possibly TRBD1 (6 bases). Trimming shortened V by 4 bases and J by 5 bases, and 28 bases separated the two germline ends. Germline V CDR1 and CDR2: SGHKS, YYEKEE (reference sequence). This CDR3 comprises 19 residues. The CDR3 DNA follows: TGTGCCAGCAGCCGTTTTGGGGGGGCGGGCCTAGGGCCTTATCAGCCCCAGCATTTT. It yields the protein CASSRFGGAGLGPYQPQHF.

The chain employs TRBV7-9 and TRBJ2-3; a weak D match, TRBD2 (6 bases). The germline gives CDR1 SEHNR, CDR2 FQNEAQ (reference sequence). Trimming left V 4 bases short and J 2 bases short, with 16 bases between. This CDR3 has 16 residues. CDR3 nucleotides: TGTGCCAGCAGCTCCGTTTTAACTAGCTCCACAGATACGCAGTATTTT. Translation: CASSSVLTSSTDTQYF.

V is TRBV6-2 or TRBV6-3 and J is TRBJ2-1, with a weak D call TRBD1 (5 bases). Germline CDR1 is MNHEY and CDR2 is SVGEGT. The CDR3 is made up of 14 amino acids. Trimming stripped 2 bases from V and 9 bases from J, with 14 bases between. The CDR3 protein is CASSYTSTGAEQFF. Written as DNA, the CDR3 is TGTGCCAGCAGTTACACCAGCACAGGTGCTGAGCAGTTCTTC.

The chain uses TRBV6-5 and TRBJ2-7; 9 bases are a match to TRBD1. The J segment lost 3 bases and the V segment lost 5 bases, leaving 8 bases of the junction unmatched. This CDR3 is 15 amino acids long. Germline V gene sequence: CDR1 MNHEY, CDR2 SVGAGI. This CDR3 is CASSHSGQGLYEQYF. CDR3 DNA sequence: TGTGCCAGCAGTCATTCGGGACAGGGCCTCTACGAGCAGTACTTC.

The chain combines TRBV27 with TRBJ2-3; TRBD2 agrees at 7 bases. From germline, CDR1 is MNHEY and CDR2 SMNVEV (reference sequence). The CDR3 consists of 16 residues. With V trimmed by 6 bases and J by 2 bases, 11 bases remained unmatched. CDR3 sequence: CASRAQTSDPTDTQYF. The CDR3 DNA reads TGTGCCAGCAGGGCCCAAACTAGCGATCCCACAGATACGCAGTATTTT.